These 6 T cell receptor beta chains share one sample of origin, sequenced in a study of T cell responses to AZD1222 COVID-19 vaccine. Repertoires were generated with immunoSEQ multiplex PCR, while TCRdb's copy carries only in-frame clones and drops some. The sample has about 180,000 clones, around 88% seen once. The sample was peripheral blood, taken on day 0 of AZD1222 vaccination. These receptors were obtained from an adult in good health.

The rearrangement links TRBV6-5 to TRBJ2-2; 8 nucleotides line up with TRBD2. The CDR3 has 15 amino acids. Germline-derived CDR1 and CDR2 are MNHEY and SVGAGI. J was trimmed by 4 bases and V by 3 bases; bases with no gene match: 4. The CDR3 reads CASSYGREVTGELFF. In DNA form, the CDR3 reads TGTGCCAGCAGTTATGGGCGGGAGGTCACCGGGGAGCTGTTTTTT.

This chain links TRBV4-2 with TRBJ1-1; D is uncertain. Germline values: CDR1 LGHNA, CDR2 YNFKEQ. V lost 0 bases to trimming and J lost 1 base, with 15 bases between them. The CDR3 has 17 residues. The CDR3, as DNA: TGTGCCAGCAGCCAAGACGCTAATATCATCGCGAACACTGAAGCTTTCTTT. It codes for CASSQDANIIANTEAFF.

The CDR3 DNA follows: TGTGCCAGCAGCCCGCGCGGCTGGAACACTGAAGCTTTCTTT. Translated, it gives CASSPRGWNTEAFF. The chain uses TRBV5-6 and TRBJ1-1, with D uncertain. With 4 bases removed from V and 1 base from J, the gap between germline ends came to 11 bases. CDR1 is SGHDT and CDR2 is YYEEEE in the germline V gene. The CDR3 consists of 14 residues.

The chain has TRBV4-1 and TRBJ2-1; TRBD1 agrees at 8 bases. Per germline, CDR1 MGHRA and CDR2 YSYEKL. V was clipped by 0 bases and J by 7 bases; unmatched bases: 5. The CDR3 covers 15 residues. The CDR3 here is CASSQDGTGSNEQFF. The CDR3 DNA is TGCGCCAGCAGCCAAGATGGGACAGGTTCGAATGAGCAGTTCTTC.

V usage is TRBV3-1 (or the pseudogene TRBV3-2) and J usage is TRBJ1-1; the match to TRBD1 covers 11 bases. V shed 8 bases and J 4 bases; nucleotides not matched to a gene: 6. Per germline, CDR1 LGHDT and CDR2 YNNKEL (reference sequence). This CDR3 has 14 amino acids. Here the CDR3 DNA reads TGTGCCAGCCAGACGGGGACAGGGGGCACTGAAGCTTTCTTT. It translates to CASQTGTGGTEAFF.

The rearrangement links TRBV5-7 to TRBJ2-3; 10 bases match TRBD2. TRBV5-7 is sorted into the ORF group, with uncertain function. The CDR3 consists of 16 residues. The V gene end was trimmed by 3 bases and the J gene end by 1 base; junction bases not matched to a gene: 5. The CDR3 region is CASSSGTSARTDTQYF. The CDR3 DNA reads as TGTGCCAGCAGCTCGGGGACTAGCGCCCGCACAGATACGCAGTATTTT.